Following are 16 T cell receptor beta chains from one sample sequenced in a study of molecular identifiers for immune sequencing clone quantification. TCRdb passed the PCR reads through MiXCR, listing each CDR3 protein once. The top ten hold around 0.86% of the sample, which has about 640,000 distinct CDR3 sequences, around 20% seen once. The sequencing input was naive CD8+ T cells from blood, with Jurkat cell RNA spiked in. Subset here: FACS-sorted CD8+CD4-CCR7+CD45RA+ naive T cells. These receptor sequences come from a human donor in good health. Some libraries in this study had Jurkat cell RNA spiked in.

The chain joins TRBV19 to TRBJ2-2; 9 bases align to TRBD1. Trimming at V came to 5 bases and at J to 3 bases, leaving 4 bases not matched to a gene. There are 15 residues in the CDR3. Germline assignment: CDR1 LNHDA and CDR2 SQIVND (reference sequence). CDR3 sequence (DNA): TGTGCCAGTAGTGCGAGACAGGGGGACACCGGGGAGCTGTTTTTT. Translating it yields CASSARQGDTGELFF.

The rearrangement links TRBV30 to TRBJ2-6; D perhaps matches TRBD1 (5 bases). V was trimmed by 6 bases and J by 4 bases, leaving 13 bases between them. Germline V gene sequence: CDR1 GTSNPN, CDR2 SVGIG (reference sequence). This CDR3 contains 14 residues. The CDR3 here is CACSQGSGANVLTF. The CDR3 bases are TGTGCCTGTTCGCAGGGCAGCGGGGCCAACGTCCTGACTTTC. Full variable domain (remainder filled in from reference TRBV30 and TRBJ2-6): SQTIHQWPATLVQPVGSPLSLECTVEGTSNPNLYWYRQAAGRGLQLLFYSVGIGQISSEVPQNLSASRPQDRQFILSSKKLLLSDSGFYLCACSQGSGANVLTFGAGSRLTVL.

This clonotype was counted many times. CDR3 region: CASSPTVNEQFF. The DNA for the CDR3 is TGTGCCAGCAGCCCCACGGTCAATGAGCAGTTCTTC. This sequence joins TRBV3-1 and TRBJ2-1; D is unclear. Germline-derived CDR1 and CDR2 are LGHDT and YNNKEL (reference sequence). This CDR3 is 12 amino acids long. V gave up 4 bases and J gave up 6 bases, with 7 bases separating them.

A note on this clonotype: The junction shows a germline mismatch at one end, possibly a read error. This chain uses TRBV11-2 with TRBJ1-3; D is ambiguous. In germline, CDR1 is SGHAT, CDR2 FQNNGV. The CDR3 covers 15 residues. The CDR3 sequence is CASSLWAGPGNTTYF. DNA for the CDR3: TGTGCCAGCAGCTTATGGGCAGGACCTGGAAACACCACATATTTT.

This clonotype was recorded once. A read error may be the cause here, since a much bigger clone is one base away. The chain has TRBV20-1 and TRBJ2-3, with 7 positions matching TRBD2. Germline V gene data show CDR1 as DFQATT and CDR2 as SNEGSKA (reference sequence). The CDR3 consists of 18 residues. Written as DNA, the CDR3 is TGCGGTGCTAGAGATCCAAAAGGAGCGGGGCAACTCACAGATACGCAGTATTTT. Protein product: CGARDPKGAGQLTDTQYF.

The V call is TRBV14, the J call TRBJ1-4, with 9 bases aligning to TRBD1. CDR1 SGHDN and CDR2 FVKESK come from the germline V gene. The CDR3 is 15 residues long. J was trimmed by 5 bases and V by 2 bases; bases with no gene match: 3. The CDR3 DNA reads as TGTGCCAGCAGCCAATCGGGACAGGGAAATGAAAAACTGTTTTTT. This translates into CASSQSGQGNEKLFF.

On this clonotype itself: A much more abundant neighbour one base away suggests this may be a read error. In DNA form, the CDR3 reads TGTGCCAGCAGCCAAGATCCCCCCGAGGAGCTGTTTTTT. It codes for CASSQDPPEELFF. The chain joins TRBV3-1 to TRBJ2-2; D remains unclear. The CDR3 has 13 amino acids. Trimming cost V 0 bases and J 10 bases, with 9 bases left between them. Germline V gives CDR1 LGHDT, CDR2 YNNKEL (reference sequence). Full variable domain (outside the CDR3, taken from reference TRBV3-1 and TRBJ2-2): DTAVSQTPKYLVTQMGNDKSIKCEQNLGHDTMYWYKQDSKKFLKIMFSYNNKELIINETVPNRFSPKSPDKAHLNLHINSLELGDSAVYFCASSQDPPEELFFGEGSRLTVL.

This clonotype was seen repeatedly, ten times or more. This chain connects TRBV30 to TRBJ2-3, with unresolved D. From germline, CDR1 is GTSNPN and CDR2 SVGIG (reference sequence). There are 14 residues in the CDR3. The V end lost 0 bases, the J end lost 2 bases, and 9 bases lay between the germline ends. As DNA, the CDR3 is TGTGCCTGGAGTGTCACCAAATTCACAGATACGCAGTATTTT. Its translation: CAWSVTKFTDTQYF.

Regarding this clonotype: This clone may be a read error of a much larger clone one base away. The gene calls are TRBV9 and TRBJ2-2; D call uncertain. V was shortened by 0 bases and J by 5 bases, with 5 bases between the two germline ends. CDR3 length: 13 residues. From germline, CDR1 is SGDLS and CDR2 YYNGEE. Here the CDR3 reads CASSVGQTGELFF. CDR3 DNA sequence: TGTGCCAGCAGCGTAGGTCAAACCGGGGAGCTGTTTTTT.

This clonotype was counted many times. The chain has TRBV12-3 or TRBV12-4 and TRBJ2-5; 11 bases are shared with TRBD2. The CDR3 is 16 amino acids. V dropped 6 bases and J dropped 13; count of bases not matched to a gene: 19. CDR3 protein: CASSPTSGGRGRSWYF. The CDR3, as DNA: TGTGCCAGCAGCCCAACTAGCGGGGGCCGCGGGAGGTCTTGGTACTTC.

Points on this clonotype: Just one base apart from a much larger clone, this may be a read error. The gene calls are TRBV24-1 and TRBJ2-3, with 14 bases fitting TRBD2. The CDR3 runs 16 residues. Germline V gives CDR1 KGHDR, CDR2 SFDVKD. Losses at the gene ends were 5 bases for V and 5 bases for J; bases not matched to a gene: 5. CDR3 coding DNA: TGTGCCACCAGTGTTAGGACTAGCGGGGGGAAAGATACGCAGTATTTT. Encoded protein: CATSVRTSGGKDTQYF.

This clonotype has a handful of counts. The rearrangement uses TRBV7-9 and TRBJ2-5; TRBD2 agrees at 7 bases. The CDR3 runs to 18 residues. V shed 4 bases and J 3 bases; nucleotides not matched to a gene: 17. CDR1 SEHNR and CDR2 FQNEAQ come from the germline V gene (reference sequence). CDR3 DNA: TGTGCCAGCAGCTCAAATAGCCATATCGGGGGGAAAAAAGAGACCCAGTACTTC. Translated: CASSSNSHIGGKKETQYF.

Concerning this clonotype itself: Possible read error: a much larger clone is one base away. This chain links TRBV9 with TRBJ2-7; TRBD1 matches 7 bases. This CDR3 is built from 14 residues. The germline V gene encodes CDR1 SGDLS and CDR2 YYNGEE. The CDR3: CANSVTGENYEQYF. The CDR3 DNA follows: TGTGCCAACAGCGTAACAGGGGAGAACTACGAGCAGTACTTC.

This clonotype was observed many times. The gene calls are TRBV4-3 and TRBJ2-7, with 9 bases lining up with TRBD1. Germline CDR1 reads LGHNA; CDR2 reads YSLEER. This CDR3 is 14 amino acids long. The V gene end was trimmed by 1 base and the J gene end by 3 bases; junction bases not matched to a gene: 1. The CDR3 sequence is CASSQGDRDYEQYF. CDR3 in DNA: TGCGCCAGCAGCCAAGGGGACAGGGACTACGAGCAGTACTTC.

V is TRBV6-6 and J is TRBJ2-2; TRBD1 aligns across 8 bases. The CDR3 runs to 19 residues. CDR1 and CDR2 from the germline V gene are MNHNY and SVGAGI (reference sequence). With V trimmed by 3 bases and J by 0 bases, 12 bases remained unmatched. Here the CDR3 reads CASSYLGDRGLANTGELFF. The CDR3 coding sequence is TGTGCCAGCAGTTATTTAGGTGACAGGGGCCTGGCGAACACCGGGGAGCTGTTTTTT.

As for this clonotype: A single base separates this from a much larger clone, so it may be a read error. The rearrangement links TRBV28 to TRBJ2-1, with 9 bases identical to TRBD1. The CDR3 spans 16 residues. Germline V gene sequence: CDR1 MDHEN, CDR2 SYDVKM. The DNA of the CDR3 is TGTGCCAGCAGTGCAACCGGGACAGGGCCCTACGCTGAGCAGCTCTTC. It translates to CASSATGTGPYAEQLF.